Listed below are T cell receptor beta chains from one sample, sequenced in a study of regulatory T cells in long-lasting Graves disease. In TCRdb, the multiplex PCR reads were re-called with MiXCR into one record per CDR3 protein. The sample has over 350,000 distinct CDR3 sequences, around 21% seen once; the top ten hold around 20%. The input for sequencing was peripheral blood mononuclear cells (PBMCs), taken when the disease was refractory, from a patient treated with antithyroid drugs. These receptors came from a female donor with Graves disease. Each CDR3 is given with its conserved first and last residue. D genes are given only for firm matches. Not every row has a clone size; where given, it reads once, few, many or a size class.

j_call | cdr3_length | v_call | clone_size | d_call | cdr3_nt | cdr3_aa
TRBJ2-2 | 11 | TRBV3-1 | many | - | TGTGCCAGCAGGGCCACCGGGGAGCTGTTTTTT | CASRATGELFF
TRBJ2-7 | 13 | TRBV2 | few | - | TGTGCCAGCAGTGATGGCGCCTCCTACGAGCAGTACTTC | CASSDGASYEQYF
TRBJ2-7 | 15 | TRBV27 | many | - | TGTGCCAGCAGTTTAACGTCCCGAAGTAGCTACGAGCAGTACTTC | CASSLTSRSSYEQYF
TRBJ1-5 | 14 | TRBV27 | - | - | TGTGCCGGCAGTTTAATTGGGCAGGATCAGCCCCAGCATTTT | CAGSLIGQDQPQHF
TRBJ2-2 | 18 | TRBV12-3/TRBV12-4 | few | TRBD2 | TGTGCCAGCAGTTGGCCTAGCGGGATCAATTCGAACACCGGGGAGCTGTTTTTT | CASSWPSGINSNTGELFF
TRBJ2-5 | 15 | TRBV7-9 | - | - | TGTGCCAGCAGCATAAAGCGGACAGCGCAAGAGACCCAGTACTTC | CASSIKRTAQETQYF
TRBJ2-6 | 13 | TRBV30 | - | - | TGTGCCCGGATGACCTCTGGGGCCAACGTCCTGACTTTC | CARMTSGANVLTF
TRBJ1-2 | 13 | TRBV11-2 | - | - | TGTGCCAGCAGCTTACAACCGGACAGAGCGAACACCTTC | CASSLQPDRANTF
TRBJ2-7 | 13 | TRBV20-1 | - | - | TGCAGTGCTAGAAAGCAGGGTTCCTACGAGCAGTACTTC | CSARKQGSYEQYF
TRBJ2-7 | 15 | TRBV6-5 | many | - | TGTGCCAGCAGTTACTCCCCGAGGCACCCCTACGAGCAGTACTTC | CASSYSPRHPYEQYF
TRBJ2-5 | 15 | TRBV12-3/TRBV12-4 | many | TRBD2 | TGTGCCAGCAGTTATTCGGGAGGTGCGCAAGAGACCCAGTACTTC | CASSYSGGAQETQYF
TRBJ2-5 | 15 | TRBV5-6 | many | TRBD1 | TGTGCCAGCAGCACTAGGACAGGGGCGAAGGAGACCCAGTACTTC | CASSTRTGAKETQYF
TRBJ2-2 | 17 | TRBV9 | - | - | TGTGCCAGCAGCGTAGGGCGTAGCGGTGCGAACACCGGGGAGCTGTTTTTT | CASSVGRSGANTGELFF
TRBJ2-5 | 15 | TRBV28 | many | - | TGTGCCAGCAGTTTCTACGACACCTCTCAAGAGACCCAGTACTTC | CASSFYDTSQETQYF
TRBJ2-7 | 13 | TRBV29-1 | - | - | TGCAGCGTTGCTGGGCAGGGTAAATACGAGCAGTACTTC | CSVAGQGKYEQYF
TRBJ1-5 | 14 | TRBV30 | once | - | TGTGCCTGGAGTGTAACGGACGGTGATCAGCCCCAGCATTTT | CAWSVTDGDQPQHF
TRBJ2-3 | 14 | TRBV5-1 | few | - | TGCGCCAGCAGCTTGGGTCATAACACAGATACGCAGTATTTT | CASSLGHNTDTQYF
TRBJ2-5 | 16 | TRBV6-2/TRBV6-3 | many | TRBD1 | TGTGCCAGCAGTTACTCGGAGGGACAGGGGTTATTGGCCCAGTACTTC | CASSYSEGQGLLAQYF
TRBJ2-2 | 12 | TRBV5-4 | - | - | TGTGCCAGCAGCTTAAACCAGGGGGAGCTGTTTTTT | CASSLNQGELFF
TRBJ1-2 | 14 | TRBV20-1 | - | - | TGCAGTGCTATTAAGGTGATTGCTAACTATGGCTACACCTTC | CSAIKVIANYGYTF
TRBJ1-1 | 13 | TRBV27 | many | - | TGTGCCAGCAGTCCGGGGACATACACTGAAGCTTTCTTT | CASSPGTYTEAFF
TRBJ1-4 | 13 | TRBV2 | many | - | TGTGCCAGCAGAGGACTGATACCTGGAAAACTGTTTTTT | CASRGLIPGKLFF
TRBJ2-1 | 12 | TRBV28 | - | - | TGTGCCAGCTGTCTAGTCTACAATGAGCAGTTCTTC | CASCLVYNEQFF
TRBJ2-7 | 13 | TRBV25-1 | - | - | TGTGCCAGCAGTGAATATAGGTCCTACGAGCAGTACTTC | CASSEYRSYEQYF
TRBJ1-2 | 13 | TRBV14 | - | - | TGTGCCAGCAGCCAAGATTTCACCTATGGCTACACCTTC | CASSQDFTYGYTF
TRBJ2-7 | 13 | TRBV2 | many | - | TGTGCCAGCAGGGCCGACACAGCCTACGAGCAGTACTTC | CASRADTAYEQYF
TRBJ2-7 | 15 | TRBV6-6 | many | - | TGTGCCAGCAGTTACTCGTTCGACACTGCCTACGAGCAGTACTTC | CASSYSFDTAYEQYF
TRBJ1-1 | 16 | TRBV20-1 | few | TRBD1 | TGCAGTGCTACGAACAGGGGCGCCACCTTGAACACTGAAGCTTTCTTT | CSATNRGATLNTEAFF
TRBJ2-5 | 15 | TRBV20-1 | many | TRBD1 | TGCAGTGCTAGAGTGGGACAGGGGGCGAGGGAGACCCAGTACTTC | CSARVGQGARETQYF
TRBJ2-7 | 15 | TRBV27 | few | TRBD1 | TGTGCCAGCAGTTTATCGACAGGGCCCCTCTACGAGCAGTACTTC | CASSLSTGPLYEQYF
TRBJ2-3 | 18 | TRBV6-9 | - | TRBD2 | TGTGCCAGCAGTTACCCGACTTTGCGGGGGATGAGCACAGATACGCAGTATTTT | CASSYPTLRGMSTDTQYF
TRBJ1-4 | 14 | TRBV12-3/TRBV12-4 | many | - | TGTGCCAGCAGTTTCCTACCGCCTAATGAAAAACTGTTTTTT | CASSFLPPNEKLFF
TRBJ1-5 | 15 | TRBV19 | many | - | TGTGCCAGTAGTATAGTCGGCGGGGGATATCAGCCCCAGCATTTT | CASSIVGGGYQPQHF
TRBJ1-5 | 13 | TRBV20-1 | - | TRBD1 | TGCAGTGCTAGAAGGGACAGGACCGAGCCCCAGCATTTT | CSARRDRTEPQHF
TRBJ1-4 | 14 | TRBV2 | - | - | TGTGCCAACACACGTGGGGGAATGAATGAAAAACTGTTTTTT | CANTRGGMNEKLFF
TRBJ2-5 | 15 | TRBV28 | many | TRBD2 | TGTGCCAGCAGTGTTAGCGGGAGGGTCGGAGAGACCCAGTACTTC | CASSVSGRVGETQYF
TRBJ1-1 | 16 | TRBV6-1 | - | TRBD1 | TGTGCCAGCAGCCCCAGGTGGGAGGGGGCGACCACTGAAGCTTTCTTT | CASSPRWEGATTEAFF
TRBJ1-5 | 16 | TRBV28 | few | - | TGTGCCAGCAGTTTATGGTCCGATTATAGCAATCAGCCCCAGCATTTT | CASSLWSDYSNQPQHF
TRBJ1-2 | 13 | TRBV20-1 | many | - | TGCAGTGCTAGTGCTGGCTCCGGGCAAGGCTACACCTTC | CSASAGSGQGYTF
TRBJ2-7 | 14 | TRBV7-2 | once | TRBD2 | TGTGCCAGCAAAAGATCAGCCGGGGAGGGGGAGCAGTACTTC | CASKRSAGEGEQYF
TRBJ1-3 | 15 | TRBV5-1 | - | - | TGCGCCAGCAGGACCCACTCCGACTCTGGAAACACCATATATTTT | CASRTHSDSGNTIYF
TRBJ2-5 | 16 | TRBV12-3/TRBV12-4 | many | - | TGTGCCAGCAGTTTGTTCGTGGGAGCGTCCGAAGAGACCCAGTACTTC | CASSLFVGASEETQYF
TRBJ2-7 | 14 | TRBV6-1 | many | TRBD1 | TGTGCCAGCAGGTCCGGGACAGGGGGTCGGGAGCAGTACTTC | CASRSGTGGREQYF